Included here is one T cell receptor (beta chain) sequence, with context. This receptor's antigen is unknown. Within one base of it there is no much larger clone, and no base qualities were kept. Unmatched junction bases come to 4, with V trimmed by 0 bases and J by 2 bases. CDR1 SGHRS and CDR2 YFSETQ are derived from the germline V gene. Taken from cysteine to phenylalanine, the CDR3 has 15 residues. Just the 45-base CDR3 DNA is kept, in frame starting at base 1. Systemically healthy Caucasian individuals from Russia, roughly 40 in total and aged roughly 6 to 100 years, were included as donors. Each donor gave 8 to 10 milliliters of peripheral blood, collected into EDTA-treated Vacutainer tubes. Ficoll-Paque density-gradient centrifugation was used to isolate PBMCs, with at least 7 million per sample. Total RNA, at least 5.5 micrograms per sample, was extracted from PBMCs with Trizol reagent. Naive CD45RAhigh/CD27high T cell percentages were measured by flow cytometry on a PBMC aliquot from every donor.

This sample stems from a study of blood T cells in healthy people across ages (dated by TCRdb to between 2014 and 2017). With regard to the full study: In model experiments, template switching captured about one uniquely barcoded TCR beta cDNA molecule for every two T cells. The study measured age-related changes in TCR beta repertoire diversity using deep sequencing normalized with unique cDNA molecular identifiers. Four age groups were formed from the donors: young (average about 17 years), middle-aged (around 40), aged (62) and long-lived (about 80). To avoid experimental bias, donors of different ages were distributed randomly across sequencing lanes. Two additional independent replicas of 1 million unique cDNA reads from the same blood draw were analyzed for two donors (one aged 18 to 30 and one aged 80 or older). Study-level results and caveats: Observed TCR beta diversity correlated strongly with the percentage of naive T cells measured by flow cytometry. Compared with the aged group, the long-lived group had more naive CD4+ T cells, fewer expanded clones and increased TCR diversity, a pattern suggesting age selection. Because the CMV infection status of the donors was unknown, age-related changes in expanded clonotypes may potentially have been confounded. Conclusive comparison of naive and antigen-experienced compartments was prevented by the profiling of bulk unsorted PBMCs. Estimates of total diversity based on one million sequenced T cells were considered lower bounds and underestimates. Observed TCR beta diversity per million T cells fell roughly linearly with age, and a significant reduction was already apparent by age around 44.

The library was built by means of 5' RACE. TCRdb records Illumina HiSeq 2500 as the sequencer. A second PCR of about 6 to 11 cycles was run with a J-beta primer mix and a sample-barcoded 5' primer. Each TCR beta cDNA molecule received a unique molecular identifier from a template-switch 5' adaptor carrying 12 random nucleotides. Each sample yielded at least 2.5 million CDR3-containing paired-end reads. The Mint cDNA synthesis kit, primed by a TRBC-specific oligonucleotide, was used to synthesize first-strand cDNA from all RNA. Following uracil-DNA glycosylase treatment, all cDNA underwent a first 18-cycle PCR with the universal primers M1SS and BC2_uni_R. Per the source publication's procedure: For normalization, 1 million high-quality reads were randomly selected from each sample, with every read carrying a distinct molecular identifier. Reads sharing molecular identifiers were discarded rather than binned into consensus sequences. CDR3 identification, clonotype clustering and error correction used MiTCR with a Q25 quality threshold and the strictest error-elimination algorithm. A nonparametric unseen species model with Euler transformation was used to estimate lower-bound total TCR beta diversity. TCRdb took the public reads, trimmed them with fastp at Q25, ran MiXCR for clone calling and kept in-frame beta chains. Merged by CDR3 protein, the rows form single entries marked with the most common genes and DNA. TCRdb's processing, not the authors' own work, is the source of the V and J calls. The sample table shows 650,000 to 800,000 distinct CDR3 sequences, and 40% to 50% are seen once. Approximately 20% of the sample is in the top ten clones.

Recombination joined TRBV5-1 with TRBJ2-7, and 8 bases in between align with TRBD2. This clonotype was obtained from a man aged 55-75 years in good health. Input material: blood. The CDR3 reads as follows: CASSLAIAGTYEQYF. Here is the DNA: TGCGCCAGCAGCTTGGCGATAGCGGGGACCTACGAGCAGTACTTC.